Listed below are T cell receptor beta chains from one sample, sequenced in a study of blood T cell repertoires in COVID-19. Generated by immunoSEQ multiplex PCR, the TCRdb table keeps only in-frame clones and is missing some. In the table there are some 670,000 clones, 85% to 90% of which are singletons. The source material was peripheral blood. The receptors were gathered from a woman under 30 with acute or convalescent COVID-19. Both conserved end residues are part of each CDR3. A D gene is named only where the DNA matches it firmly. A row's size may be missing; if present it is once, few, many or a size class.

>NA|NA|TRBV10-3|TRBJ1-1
CAVSTGEMNTEAFF
TGTGCCGTTTCGACAGGAGAGATGAACACTGAAGCTTTCTTT
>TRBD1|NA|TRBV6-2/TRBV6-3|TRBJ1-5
CASSYSGRGQGFNQPQHF
TGTGCCAGCAGTTACTCCGGCCGGGGACAGGGTTTCAATCAGCCCCAGCATTTT
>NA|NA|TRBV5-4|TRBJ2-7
CASSSRQGFDEQYF
TGTGCCAGCAGCTCACGGCAGGGATTCGACGAGCAGTACTTC
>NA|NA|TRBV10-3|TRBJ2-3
CASGPGRDTQYF
TGTGCCTCCGGCCCTGGGAGGGATACGCAGTATTTT
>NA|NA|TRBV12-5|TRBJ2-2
CASGLLTGRWAGELFF
TGTGCTAGTGGTTTGCTGACAGGGAGGTGGGCCGGGGAGCTGTTTTTT
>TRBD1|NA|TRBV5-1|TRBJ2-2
CASSYSGTGGNTGELFF
TGCGCCAGCAGCTACTCCGGGACAGGGGGAAACACCGGGGAGCTGTTTTTT
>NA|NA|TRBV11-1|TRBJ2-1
CASSSGVSEQFF
TGTGCCAGCAGCTCAGGGGTCAGTGAGCAGTTCTTC
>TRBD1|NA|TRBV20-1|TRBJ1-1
CSGQGVDRAFF
TGCAGTGGACAGGGGGTTGATCGAGCTTTCTTT
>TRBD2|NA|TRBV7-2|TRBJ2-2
CASSLGLAVPTGELFF
TGTGCCAGCAGCTTAGGACTAGCGGTTCCCACCGGGGAGCTGTTTTTT
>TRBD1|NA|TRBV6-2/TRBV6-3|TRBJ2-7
CASSWGQLSYEQYF
TGTGCCAGCAGTTGGGGACAGTTATCCTACGAGCAGTACTTC
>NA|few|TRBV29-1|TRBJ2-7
CSVITGINYEQYF
TGCAGCGTAATTACCGGGATCAACTACGAGCAGTACTTC
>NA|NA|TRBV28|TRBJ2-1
CASSFLPYNEQFF
TGTGCCAGCAGTTTCCTCCCCTACAATGAGCAGTTCTTC
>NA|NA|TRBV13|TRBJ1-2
CASSLRREGYTF
TGTGCCAGCAGCCTTAGACGGGAGGGCTACACCTTC
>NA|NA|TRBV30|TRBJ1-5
CAWSRALEGNQPQHF
TGTGCCTGGAGTAGAGCGCTGGAGGGCAATCAGCCCCAGCATTTT
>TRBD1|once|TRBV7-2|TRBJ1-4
CASSLRQGEAKLFF
TGTGCCAGCAGCCTGAGACAGGGTGAGGCAAAACTGTTTTTT
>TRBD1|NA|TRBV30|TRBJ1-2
CAWSVGDREVDGYTF
TGTGCCTGGAGTGTTGGGGACAGGGAAGTAGATGGCTACACCTTC
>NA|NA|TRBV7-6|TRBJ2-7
CASSLNLRQGGEQYF
TGTGCCAGCAGCTTAAACTTACGGCAGGGTGGTGAGCAGTACTTC
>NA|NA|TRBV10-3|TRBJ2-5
CAISVLGGGETQYF
TGTGCCATCAGTGTTTTGGGGGGAGGAGAGACCCAGTACTTC
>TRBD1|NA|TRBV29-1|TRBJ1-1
CSVEYTFGTANTEAFF
TGCAGCGTTGAATACACTTTCGGGACAGCGAACACTGAAGCTTTCTTT
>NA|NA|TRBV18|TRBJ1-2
CASSQVPANYGYTF
TGTGCCAGCTCCCAGGTCCCAGCTAACTATGGCTACACCTTC
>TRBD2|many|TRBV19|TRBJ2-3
CATGGLAGTDTQYF
TGTGCCACCGGGGGACTAGCGGGCACAGATACGCAGTATTTT
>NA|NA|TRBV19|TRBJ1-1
CASSIAAYTEAFF
TGTGCCAGTAGTATCGCGGCCTACACTGAAGCTTTCTTT
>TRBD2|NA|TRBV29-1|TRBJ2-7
CSVEREAVYEQYF
TGCAGCGTTGAACGGGAGGCCGTCTACGAGCAGTACTTC
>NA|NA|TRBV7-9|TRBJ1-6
CASSPDNSPLHF
TGTGCCAGCAGCCCCGACAACTCACCCCTCCACTTT
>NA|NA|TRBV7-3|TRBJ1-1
CASSLTTETRAFF
TGTGCCAGCAGCTTAACGACTGAAACTCGGGCTTTCTTT
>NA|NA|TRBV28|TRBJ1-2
CASSLRETHWGYGYTF
TGTGCCAGCAGTTTAAGGGAGACCCACTGGGGCTATGGCTACACCTTC
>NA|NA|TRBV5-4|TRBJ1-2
CASSLDGLTNYGYTF
TGTGCCAGCAGCTTGGACGGACTAACTAACTATGGCTACACCTTC
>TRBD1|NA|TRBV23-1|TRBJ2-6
CASTSGTGQGSSGANVLTF
TGCGCCAGCACGTCGGGAACCGGACAGGGTTCATCTGGGGCCAACGTCCTGACTTTC
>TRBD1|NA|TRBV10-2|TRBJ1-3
CASIDRDAGNTIYF
TGCGCCAGCATCGACAGGGACGCTGGAAACACCATATATTTT
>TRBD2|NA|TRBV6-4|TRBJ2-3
CASSLTSGPTDTQYF
TGTGCCAGCAGCTTAACTAGCGGGCCCACAGATACGCAGTATTTT
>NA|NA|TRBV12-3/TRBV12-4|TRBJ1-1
CASSLQGITEAFF
TGTGCCAGCAGCCTCCAGGGGATAACTGAAGCTTTCTTT
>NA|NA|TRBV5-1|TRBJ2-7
CASSSPREGSYEQYF
TGCGCCAGCAGCTCCCCCCGTGAGGGTTCCTACGAGCAGTACTTC